A selection of T cell receptor beta chains follows, all from one sample in a study of CD8+ T cells in alopecia areata. The assay was immunoSEQ multiplex PCR, and TCRdb's table has in-frame clones only and misses some. Among 200,000 or so clones, about 62% were seen once, and the ten largest hold more than 5.5%. Source: CD4+ T cells sorted from blood, taken at week 24, from a patient treated with tofacitinib. The receptors originated from a human donor with alopecia areata. CDR3s include the opening cysteine and the closing phenylalanine or tryptophan. The order of the fields is D gene, J gene, V gene, clone size, CDR3 protein, CDR3 DNA. The D gene is left open where the match is weak. Clone size is given for some rows only: seen once, a few or many times, or a class if the clone is expanded.

d_gene: .; j_gene: TRBJ1-4; v_gene: TRBV29-1; abundance: .; CDR3aa: CSVGRTNEKLFF; CDR3nt: TGCAGCGTTGGGAGAACTAATGAAAAACTGTTTTTT
d_gene: .; j_gene: TRBJ2-1; v_gene: TRBV5-4; abundance: .; CDR3aa: CASSRDREGNEQFF; CDR3nt: TGTGCCAGCAGCCGTGACAGGGAGGGCAATGAGCAGTTCTTC
d_gene: TRBD2; j_gene: TRBJ2-5; v_gene: TRBV11-2; abundance: .; CDR3aa: CASSAGTSGGKSGETQYF; CDR3nt: TGTGCCAGCAGCGCGGGGACTAGCGGGGGCAAGAGCGGGGAGACCCAGTACTTC
d_gene: .; j_gene: TRBJ2-5; v_gene: TRBV2; abundance: .; CDR3aa: CASIWEKATQYF; CDR3nt: TGTGCCAGCATATGGGAGAAAGCGACCCAGTACTTC
d_gene: .; j_gene: TRBJ2-2; v_gene: TRBV7-2; abundance: .; CDR3aa: CASSLAVGSLGELFF; CDR3nt: TGTGCCAGCAGCTTAGCGGTCGGTAGCTTAGGGGAGCTGTTTTTT
d_gene: .; j_gene: TRBJ2-1; v_gene: TRBV28; abundance: few; CDR3aa: CASYEEIGDEQFF; CDR3nt: TGTGCCAGCTACGAAGAGATTGGCGATGAGCAGTTCTTC
d_gene: TRBD1; j_gene: TRBJ1-1; v_gene: TRBV4-1; abundance: .; CDR3aa: CASSQGGQAGGEAFF; CDR3nt: TGCGCCAGCAGCCAAGGGGGACAGGCGGGGGGTGAAGCTTTCTTT
d_gene: .; j_gene: TRBJ2-1; v_gene: TRBV5-6; abundance: once; CDR3aa: CASSAGLYNEQFF; CDR3nt: TGTGCCAGCAGCGCGGGACTGTACAATGAGCAGTTCTTC
d_gene: TRBD2; j_gene: TRBJ2-2; v_gene: TRBV7-2; abundance: once; CDR3aa: CASSLVPGSGRRTGELFF; CDR3nt: TGTGCCAGCAGCTTAGTTCCTGGTAGCGGGAGGCGCACCGGGGAGCTGTTTTTT
d_gene: .; j_gene: TRBJ1-2; v_gene: TRBV27; abundance: .; CDR3aa: CASSWQGPPFHGYTF; CDR3nt: TGTGCCAGCAGTTGGCAGGGACCTCCCTTTCATGGCTACACCTTC
d_gene: .; j_gene: TRBJ2-7; v_gene: TRBV2; abundance: .; CDR3aa: CASSRDNYEQYF; CDR3nt: TGTGCCAGCAGTCGGGACAACTACGAGCAGTACTTC
d_gene: .; j_gene: TRBJ2-3; v_gene: TRBV7-8; abundance: few; CDR3aa: CASTQGRSTDTQYF; CDR3nt: TGTGCCAGCACCCAGGGTAGAAGCACAGATACGCAGTATTTT
d_gene: TRBD1; j_gene: TRBJ2-7; v_gene: TRBV18; abundance: .; CDR3aa: CASSPGQGEKEQYF; CDR3nt: TGTGCCAGCTCACCGGGACAGGGAGAAAAAGAGCAGTACTTC
d_gene: .; j_gene: TRBJ2-5; v_gene: TRBV5-1; abundance: .; CDR3aa: CASSWGTGDRYF; CDR3nt: TGCGCCAGCAGTTGGGGAACCGGGGACCGGTACTTC
d_gene: TRBD1; j_gene: TRBJ2-7; v_gene: TRBV4-1; abundance: few; CDR3aa: CASSHTGQGISYEQYF; CDR3nt: TGCGCCAGCAGCCACACGGGACAGGGTATCTCCTACGAGCAGTACTTC
d_gene: TRBD2; j_gene: TRBJ2-7; v_gene: TRBV28; abundance: .; CDR3aa: CASSLLTSGPREQYF; CDR3nt: TGTGCCAGCAGTTTATTAACTAGCGGTCCACGGGAGCAGTACTTC
d_gene: .; j_gene: TRBJ1-1; v_gene: TRBV25-1; abundance: .; CDR3aa: CASSGGRGAFF; CDR3nt: TGTGCCAGCAGTGGGGGCAGGGGAGCTTTCTTT
d_gene: TRBD2; j_gene: TRBJ2-7; v_gene: TRBV10-2; abundance: few; CDR3aa: CASSVKAGGTYEQYF; CDR3nt: TGCGCCAGCAGCGTTAAGGCGGGGGGTACCTACGAGCAGTACTTC
d_gene: .; j_gene: TRBJ1-2; v_gene: TRBV9; abundance: few; CDR3aa: CASSAGKNYGYTF; CDR3nt: TGTGCCAGCAGCGCAGGGAAAAACTATGGCTACACCTTC
d_gene: .; j_gene: TRBJ1-1; v_gene: TRBV5-1; abundance: few; CDR3aa: CASSPSGHTEAFF; CDR3nt: TGCGCCAGCAGCCCTTCAGGGCACACTGAAGCTTTCTTT
d_gene: .; j_gene: TRBJ2-7; v_gene: TRBV5-6; abundance: .; CDR3aa: CASRMNRLSSYEQYF; CDR3nt: TGTGCCAGCAGGATGAACAGGCTTAGCTCCTACGAGCAGTACTTC
d_gene: .; j_gene: TRBJ2-4; v_gene: TRBV19; abundance: few; CDR3aa: CASSRTGIQYF; CDR3nt: TGTGCCAGTAGTCGGACCGGCATTCAGTACTTC
d_gene: .; j_gene: TRBJ2-7; v_gene: TRBV25-1; abundance: .; CDR3aa: CASSFGGGYEQYF; CDR3nt: TGTGCCAGCAGTTTCGGGGGTGGCTACGAGCAGTACTTC
d_gene: .; j_gene: TRBJ2-1; v_gene: TRBV10-3; abundance: few; CDR3aa: CAISGGSPNGEQFF; CDR3nt: TGTGCCATCAGTGGCGGCAGCCCGAATGGCGAGCAGTTCTTC
d_gene: TRBD2; j_gene: TRBJ2-3; v_gene: TRBV29-1; abundance: .; CDR3aa: CSVERERGYTDTQYF; CDR3nt: TGCAGCGTTGAACGGGAGCGGGGTTACACAGATACGCAGTATTTT
d_gene: TRBD2; j_gene: TRBJ2-1; v_gene: TRBV5-1; abundance: .; CDR3aa: CASSLVAGMGNEQFF; CDR3nt: TGCGCCAGCAGCTTGGTAGCGGGGATGGGCAATGAGCAGTTCTTC
d_gene: TRBD2; j_gene: TRBJ2-5; v_gene: TRBV10-3; abundance: .; CDR3aa: CAISVGGSQETQYF; CDR3nt: TGTGCCATCAGTGTTGGCGGGAGCCAAGAGACCCAGTACTTC
d_gene: TRBD2; j_gene: TRBJ2-3; v_gene: TRBV4-3; abundance: .; CDR3aa: CASSQDLLAGTADTQYF; CDR3nt: TGCGCCAGCAGCCAAGATCTCCTAGCGGGGACAGCAGATACGCAGTATTTT
d_gene: .; j_gene: TRBJ2-7; v_gene: TRBV4-1; abundance: .; CDR3aa: CASSQEGRVYEQYF; CDR3nt: TGCGCCAGCAGCCAAGAAGGCAGGGTGTACGAGCAGTACTTC
d_gene: .; j_gene: TRBJ1-2; v_gene: TRBV29-1; abundance: once; CDR3aa: CSVEDRARSTNYGYTF; CDR3nt: TGCAGCGTTGAAGATAGGGCCCGGTCAACTAACTATGGCTACACCTTC
d_gene: TRBD2; j_gene: TRBJ2-1; v_gene: TRBV30; abundance: .; CDR3aa: CAWSPPGLAGSNEQFF; CDR3nt: TGTGCCTGGAGTCCCCCGGGACTAGCGGGAAGTAATGAGCAGTTCTTC
d_gene: .; j_gene: TRBJ1-4; v_gene: TRBV29-1; abundance: .; CDR3aa: CSVAEGLNEKLFF; CDR3nt: TGCAGCGTCGCGGAGGGGCTTAATGAAAAACTGTTTTTT
d_gene: TRBD1; j_gene: TRBJ1-1; v_gene: TRBV9; abundance: .; CDR3aa: CASSGTGDTEAFF; CDR3nt: TGTGCCAGCAGCGGGACAGGGGACACTGAAGCTTTCTTT
d_gene: TRBD2; j_gene: TRBJ2-1; v_gene: TRBV29-1; abundance: few; CDR3aa: CSAEVGGVQFF; CDR3nt: TGCAGCGCAGAAGTGGGGGGGGTACAGTTCTTC
d_gene: .; j_gene: TRBJ2-6; v_gene: TRBV23-1; abundance: .; CDR3aa: CASSQSIGQLSGANVLTF; CDR3nt: TGCGCCAGCAGTCAATCGATCGGCCAGCTCTCTGGGGCCAACGTCCTGACTTTC
d_gene: TRBD2; j_gene: TRBJ2-1; v_gene: TRBV10-3; abundance: .; CDR3aa: CAISGTRGNEQFF; CDR3nt: TGTGCCATCAGCGGGACTAGGGGCAATGAGCAGTTCTTC
d_gene: .; j_gene: TRBJ1-2; v_gene: TRBV29-1; abundance: .; CDR3aa: CSVSPQGINYGYTF; CDR3nt: TGCAGCGTGAGCCCTCAGGGGATTAACTATGGCTACACCTTC
d_gene: .; j_gene: TRBJ2-7; v_gene: TRBV7-2; abundance: .; CDR3aa: CASSPGAGGTGYEQYF; CDR3nt: TGTGCCAGCAGCCCCGGGGCCGGAGGGACGGGCTACGAGCAGTACTTC
d_gene: TRBD2; j_gene: TRBJ2-1; v_gene: TRBV30; abundance: .; CDR3aa: CAWTSGSTSFF; CDR3nt: TGTGCCTGGACTAGCGGGAGTACATCGTTCTTC
d_gene: .; j_gene: TRBJ2-5; v_gene: TRBV7-2; abundance: .; CDR3aa: CASSPVSSQETQYF; CDR3nt: TGTGCCAGCAGCCCAGTATCTTCCCAAGAGACCCAGTACTTC
d_gene: TRBD1; j_gene: TRBJ2-5; v_gene: TRBV5-1; abundance: .; CDR3aa: CASSGGQAAQYF; CDR3nt: TGCGCCAGCAGCGGAGGACAGGCGGCCCAGTACTTC
d_gene: .; j_gene: TRBJ1-1; v_gene: TRBV5-1; abundance: .; CDR3aa: CASSLGGSETTEAFF; CDR3nt: TGCGCCAGCAGCTTGGGGGGCTCAGAAACCACTGAAGCTTTCTTT
d_gene: .; j_gene: TRBJ1-1; v_gene: TRBV5-1; abundance: few; CDR3aa: CASSSDAGATEAFF; CDR3nt: TGCGCCAGCAGCTCTGATGCAGGGGCGACTGAAGCTTTCTTT
d_gene: .; j_gene: TRBJ1-2; v_gene: TRBV15; abundance: .; CDR3aa: CATSRDRGVSYGYTF; CDR3nt: TGTGCCACCAGCAGAGATAGAGGGGTGTCATATGGCTACACCTTC
d_gene: .; j_gene: TRBJ2-7; v_gene: TRBV7-2; abundance: few; CDR3aa: CASSFSWSSYEQYF; CDR3nt: TGTGCCAGCAGCTTCAGTTGGAGTTCCTACGAGCAGTACTTC
d_gene: .; j_gene: TRBJ2-2; v_gene: TRBV25-1; abundance: .; CDR3aa: CASSGFSFGELFF; CDR3nt: TGTGCCAGCAGTGGATTTTCTTTCGGGGAGCTGTTTTTT